The rows below give T cell receptor beta chains drawn from one sample of a study of shared clonotypes between healthy human individuals. Measured with immunoSEQ multiplex PCR; TCRdb has only the in-frame clones, and not every one. This table has 950,000 to 1,100,000 clones, around 78% appearing once. Sequencing was carried out using memory CD4+ T cells from PBMCs. These receptors all stem from a man in his late teens or twenties in good health. Some clones in this sample may be carry-over from other donors' samples. Both conserved end residues are part of each CDR3. A D gene is named only where the DNA matches it firmly. Clone size, where shown, is once, few, many, or a class for clones that have expanded.

>-|TRBJ1-5|-|TRBV5-1
CASSLGPDQPQHF
TGCGCCAGCAGCTTGGGTCCTGATCAGCCCCAGCATTTT
>-|TRBJ1-2|-|TRBV9
CASSVTGRSYGYTF
TGTGCCAGCAGCGTAACAGGGAGGTCTTATGGCTACACCTTC
>many|TRBJ1-5|TRBD1|TRBV7-2
CASSPQQGSDQPQHF
TGTGCCAGCAGCCCTCAACAGGGGTCGGATCAGCCCCAGCATTTT
>-|TRBJ1-1|-|TRBV28
CASRPTGYGTEAFF
TGTGCCAGCAGACCTACAGGTTATGGCACTGAAGCTTTCTTT
>-|TRBJ2-3|TRBD2|TRBV27
CASSWRGRGRAIDTQYF
TGTGCCAGCAGTTGGAGGGGTCGCGGGAGGGCCATTGATACGCAGTATTTT
>-|TRBJ1-1|-|TRBV25-1
CASSLSGGDTEAFF
TGTGCCAGCAGTCTTTCCGGGGGGGACACTGAAGCTTTCTTT
>-|TRBJ2-7|-|TRBV7-6
CASGLQGSFSEQYF
TGTGCCAGCGGACTCCAGGGGTCTTTTAGCGAGCAGTACTTC
>-|TRBJ2-5|-|TRBV19
CASSPEYQETQYF
TGTGCCAGTAGTCCCGAGTACCAAGAGACCCAGTACTTC
>few|TRBJ2-2|-|TRBV11-2
CASSSRWENTGELFF
TGTGCCAGCAGCTCCCGTTGGGAGAACACCGGGGAGCTGTTTTTT
>-|TRBJ2-7|-|TRBV6-5
CATQSHSTVYEQYF
TGTGCCACCCAGTCCCACTCCACAGTCTACGAGCAGTACTTC
>-|TRBJ1-2|TRBD1|TRBV14
CASSLTGDRGSYGYTF
TGTGCCAGCAGCCTGACGGGGGACAGGGGCTCCTATGGCTACACCTTC
>-|TRBJ2-7|-|TRBV2
CASSELRDSSEQYF
TGTGCCAGCAGTGAACTGCGGGACAGCAGCGAGCAGTACTTC
>-|TRBJ2-3|TRBD2|TRBV4-2
CASSTRHKGLAGVGQDTQYF
TGTGCCAGCAGCACAAGGCATAAAGGACTAGCGGGAGTGGGGCAGGATACGCAGTATTTT
>-|TRBJ2-1|-|TRBV10-2
CASGDAAREQFF
TGCGCCAGCGGGGATGCTGCTCGGGAGCAGTTCTTC
>-|TRBJ2-5|-|TRBV4-3
CASGPGLAETQYF
TGCGCCAGCGGCCCCGGCCTAGCGGAGACCCAGTACTTC
>many|TRBJ1-1|TRBD1|TRBV29-1
CSATGESRNTEAFF
TGCAGCGCGACAGGGGAGTCGAGGAACACTGAAGCTTTCTTT